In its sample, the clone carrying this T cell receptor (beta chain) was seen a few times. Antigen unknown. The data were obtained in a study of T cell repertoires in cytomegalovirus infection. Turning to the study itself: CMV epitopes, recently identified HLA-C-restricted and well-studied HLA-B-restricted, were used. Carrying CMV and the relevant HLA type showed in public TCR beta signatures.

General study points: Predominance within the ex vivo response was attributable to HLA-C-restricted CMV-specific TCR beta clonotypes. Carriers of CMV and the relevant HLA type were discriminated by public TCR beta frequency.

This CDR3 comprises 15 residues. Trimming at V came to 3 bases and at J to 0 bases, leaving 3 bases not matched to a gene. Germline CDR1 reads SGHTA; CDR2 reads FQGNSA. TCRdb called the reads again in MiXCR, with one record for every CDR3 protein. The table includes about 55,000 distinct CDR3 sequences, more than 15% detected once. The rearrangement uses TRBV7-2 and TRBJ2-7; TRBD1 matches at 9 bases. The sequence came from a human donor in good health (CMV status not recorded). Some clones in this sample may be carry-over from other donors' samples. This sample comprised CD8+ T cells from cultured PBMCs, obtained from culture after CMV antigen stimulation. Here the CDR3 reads CASSFDRGSSYEQYF. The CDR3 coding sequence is TGTGCCAGCAGCTTTGACAGGGGGAGCTCCTACGAGCAGTACTTC. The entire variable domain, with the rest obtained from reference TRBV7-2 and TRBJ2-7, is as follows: GAGVSQSPSNKVTEKGKDVELRCDPISGHTALYWYRQSLGQGLEFLIYFQGNSAPDKSGLPSDRFSAERTGGSVSTLTIQRTQQEDSAVYLCASSFDRGSSYEQYFGPGTRLTVT.